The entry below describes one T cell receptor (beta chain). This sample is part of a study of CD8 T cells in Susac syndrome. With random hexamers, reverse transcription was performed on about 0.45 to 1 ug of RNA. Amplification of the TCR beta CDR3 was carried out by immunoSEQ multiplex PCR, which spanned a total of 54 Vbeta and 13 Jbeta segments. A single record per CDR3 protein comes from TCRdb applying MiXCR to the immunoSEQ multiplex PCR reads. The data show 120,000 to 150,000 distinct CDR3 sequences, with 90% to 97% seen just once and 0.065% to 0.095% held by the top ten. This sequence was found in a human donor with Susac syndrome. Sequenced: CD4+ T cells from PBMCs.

This CDR3 is CSARDGTAPGEQYF. The CDR3 DNA follows: TGCAGTGCTAGAGACGGGACAGCTCCGGGCGAGCAGTACTTC. The V and J genes are TRBV20-1 and TRBJ2-7; 7 bases agree with TRBD1. V shed 0 bases, J shed 6 bases, and the junction held 8 bases outside the gene matches. The CDR3 spans 14 residues. Per germline, CDR1 DFQATT and CDR2 SNEGSKA (reference sequence).